The 21 T cell receptor beta chains below come from one sample, sequenced in a study of OX40 agonist ivuxolimab in advanced cancers. The method was immunoSEQ multiplex PCR; TCRdb's version includes in-frame clones alone and lacks a portion of them. The data hold 60,000 to 90,000 clones, with roughly 77% observed a single time. Sequenced material: CD4+ or CD8+ T cells sorted from blood, taken in a trial of the OX40 agonist ivuxolimab. Receptor source: an adult with an advanced solid tumor such as melanoma, head and neck, liver or kidney cancer.

The chain couples TRBV5-1 to TRBJ2-7; the match to TRBD2 covers 10 bases. The junction had 11 bases not matched to a gene; V was cut back by 2 bases and J by 0 bases. The germline V gene has CDR1 SGHRS and CDR2 YFSETQ. There are 18 residues in the CDR3. CDR3 loop: CASSLAGSGRTSSYEQYF. CDR3 DNA sequence: TGCGCCAGCAGCTTAGCCGGTAGCGGGAGGACTTCCTCCTACGAGCAGTACTTC.

This rearrangement joins TRBV18 to TRBJ1-5, with D unresolved. V shed 2 bases and J shed 0 bases, with 14 bases lying between them. Germline V lookup: CDR1 KGHSH, CDR2 LQKENI. The CDR3 is made up of 17 amino acids. The chain's CDR3 is CASSPTPELISNQPQHF. The CDR3, as DNA: TGTGCCAGCTCACCAACACCTGAGCTTATTAGCAATCAGCCCCAGCATTTT.

This chain joins TRBV5-4 and TRBJ2-7, with D unclear. The V end lost 0 bases, the J end lost 0 bases, and 13 bases lay between the germline ends. The germline V gene encodes CDR1 SGHNT and CDR2 YYREEE (reference sequence). This CDR3 contains 16 residues. CDR3 protein: CASSLAGPLSSYEQYF. The DNA for the CDR3 is TGTGCCAGCAGCTTGGCTGGGCCCCTGAGCTCCTACGAGCAGTACTTC.

The chain recombines TRBV25-1 with TRBJ1-6, with a tentative D call TRBD1 (5 bases). Per germline, CDR1 MGHDK and CDR2 SYGVNS. Trimming removed 2 bases at V and 10 bases at J, with 12 bases between. CDR3 size: 14 residues. This CDR3 reads CASSEAGTRSPLHF. CDR3 nucleotides: TGTGCCAGCAGTGAAGCAGGGACTAGATCACCCCTCCACTTT.

This clone was seen more than once but under ten times. The chain is built from TRBV18 and TRBJ1-1; D possibly corresponds to TRBD1 (6 bases). Trimming left V 3 bases short and J 8 bases short, with 10 bases between. The CDR3 has 12 amino acids. Germline V gene lookup returns CDR1 KGHSH and CDR2 LQKENI. The DNA for the CDR3 is TGTGCCAGCTCACCGGACAGAGTCGAAGCTTTCTTT. It encodes CASSPDRVEAFF. The full variable domain, with the rest looked up from reference TRBV18 and TRBJ1-1, is NAGVMQNPRHLVRRRGQEARLRCSPMKGHSHVYWYRQLPEEGLKFMVYLQKENIIDESGMPKERFSAEFPKEGPSILRIQQVVRGDSAAYFCASSPDRVEAFFGQGTRLTVV.

This chain uses TRBV19 with TRBJ1-5, with D perhaps TRBD1 (6 bases). Trimming removed 5 bases from V and 4 bases from J, with 15 bases in between. The CDR3 is 15 amino acids. Germline CDR1 is LNHDA and CDR2 is SQIVND (reference sequence). CDR3 nucleotide sequence: TGTGCCAGTAGTTACAGGGTCAGTGGTAATCAGCCCCAGCATTTT. Protein: CASSYRVSGNQPQHF.

The chain employs TRBV10-3 and TRBJ2-1, with TRBD1 identical over 7 bases. CDR3 length: 13 residues. The V gene end was trimmed by 7 bases and the J gene end by 6 bases; junction bases not matched to a gene: 6. Germline lookup yields CDR1 ENHRY and CDR2 SYGVKD. The CDR3 DNA reads as TGTGCCATCAAAATGACAGGGTCCAATGAGCAGTTCTTC. The encoded protein is CAIKMTGSNEQFF.

The chain is built from TRBV7-6 and TRBJ2-3, with D uncertain. Germline CDR1 SGHVS, CDR2 FNYEAQ. This CDR3 has 13 residues. The V gene lost 1 base and the J gene lost 4 bases, with 6 bases spanning the gap. CDR3 sequence: CASSLGIADTQYF. The CDR3 nucleotides read TGTGCCAGCAGCTTAGGCATAGCAGATACGCAGTATTTT.

The rearrangement uses TRBV4-1 and TRBJ2-7, with a tentative D call TRBD1 (6 bases). Germline CDR1 and CDR2: MGHRA and YSYEKL. This CDR3 is 15 amino acids long. The V and J ends lost 6 bases and 4 bases respectively, with 19 bases between them. The CDR3, as DNA: TGCGCCAGCAGACATCTAGACAGGCTTAAGTACGAGCAGTACTTC. It encodes CASRHLDRLKYEQYF.

The genes are TRBV25-1 and TRBJ2-7; D unresolved. The germline V gene encodes CDR1 MGHDK and CDR2 SYGVNS. Trimming took off 4 bases at V and 2 bases at J, with 3 bases between the two ends. The CDR3 contains 11 residues. This chain's CDR3 is CASSGAYEQYF. The CDR3 coding sequence is TGTGCCAGCAGTGGGGCCTACGAGCAGTACTTC.

V usage is TRBV19 and J usage is TRBJ1-2; no clear D. Germline CDR1 reads LNHDA; CDR2 reads SQIVND (reference sequence). Trimming cost V 4 bases and J 0 bases, with 6 bases left between them. The CDR3 totals 13 residues. The CDR3 bases are TGTGCCAGTAGTACCACAGCTAACTATGGCTACACCTTC. Amino acids: CASSTTANYGYTF.

The table lists this clone with a count of one. This sequence joins TRBV7-2 and TRBJ2-7; D is possibly TRBD2 (5 bases). V lost 4 bases to trimming and J lost 5 bases, with 12 bases between them. CDR3 length: 13 amino acids. Per the germline V gene, CDR1 is SGHTA and CDR2 is FQGNSA. The CDR3 is CASSWRADNEQYF. The CDR3 coding sequence is TGTGCCAGCAGCTGGCGGGCGGATAACGAGCAGTACTTC.

CDR3 loop: CASSCRPNQPQHF. The CDR3 region has the DNA TGTGCCAGCAGCTGCAGACCTAATCAGCCCCAGCATTTT. The chain employs TRBV7-7 and TRBJ1-5; no firm D call. Germline lookup yields CDR1 SSHAT and CDR2 FNYEAQ (reference sequence). This CDR3 spans 13 amino acids. Between the trimmed V and J ends, which lost 4 bases and 4 bases, there was a span of 8 bases.

This rearrangement joins TRBV5-5 to TRBJ2-7; 9 positions match TRBD1. CDR1 SGHKS and CDR2 YYEKEE come from the germline V gene (reference sequence). The CDR3 totals 13 residues. Trimming at V came to 5 bases and at J to 9 bases, leaving 9 bases not matched to a gene. CDR3 DNA: TGTGCCAGCAGATCCGGACAGGGGTTGGTGCAGTACTTC. Protein sequence: CASRSGQGLVQYF. Together with reference TRBV5-5 and TRBJ2-7, the CDR3 gives the full variable domain: DAGVTQSPTHLIKTRGQQVTLRCSPISGHKSVSWYQQVLGQGPQFIFQYYEKEERGRGNFPDRFSARQFPNYSSELNVNALLLGDSALYLCASRSGQGLVQYFGPGTRLTVT.

The V call is TRBV11-2, the J call TRBJ1-5; weak D call: TRBD1 (5 bases). CDR3 size: 15 residues. The V gene lost 0 bases and the J gene lost 6 bases, with 12 bases spanning the gap. Per germline, CDR1 SGHAT and CDR2 FQNNGV. In nucleotides, the CDR3 is TGTGCCAGCAGCTTAGAGGGGGAGAGTGGTCAGCCCCAGCATTTT. Translating it yields CASSLEGESGQPQHF. Supplemented by reference TRBV11-2 and TRBJ1-5, the full variable domain reads EAGVAQSPRYKIIEKRQSVAFWCNPISGHATLYWYQQILGQGPKLLIQFQNNGVVDDSQLPKDRFSAERLKGVDSTLKIQPAKLEDSAVYLCASSLEGESGQPQHFGDGTRLSIL.

This chain joins TRBV11-1 and TRBJ1-1, with 7 bases matching TRBD1. Germline V gives CDR1 SGHAT, CDR2 FQDESV (reference sequence). There are 15 residues in the CDR3. Trimming cost V 5 bases and J 7 bases; bases outside gene matches: 13. The CDR3 sequence: CASSERSHRGHEAFF. CDR3 nucleotide sequence: TGTGCCAGCAGCGAGAGAAGCCACAGGGGACATGAAGCTTTCTTT.

Regarding this clone: The same CDR3 is also encoded by other DNA sequences in this sample. The chain combines TRBV18 with TRBJ2-7; 12 nucleotides match TRBD2. Per the germline V gene, CDR1 is KGHSH and CDR2 is LQKENI. This CDR3 has 16 residues. The V gene end was trimmed by 3 bases and the J gene end by 0 bases; junction bases not matched to a gene: 3. The CDR3 sequence: CASSPGLAGSSYEQYF. In nucleotides, the CDR3 is TGTGCCAGCTCACCCGGACTAGCGGGGAGCTCCTACGAGCAGTACTTC.

The rearrangement joins TRBV11-3 to TRBJ1-1; D ambiguous. The V and J ends lost 5 bases and 4 bases respectively, with 14 bases between them. Per the germline V gene, CDR1 is SGHNT and CDR2 is YENEEA. The CDR3 is made up of 14 amino acids. The CDR3 sequence is CASSAPSEVTEAFF. The CDR3 region has the DNA TGTGCCAGCAGCGCCCCCTCTGAGGTCACTGAAGCTTTCTTT.

This clone was detected once. The genes are TRBV5-1 and TRBJ1-3; the D is unclear. The germline V gene encodes CDR1 SGHRS and CDR2 YFSETQ. V was cut by 5 bases and J by 1 base, with 13 bases left in between. CDR3 length equals 15 residues. This CDR3 is CASSLGSGSGNTIYF. Here the CDR3 DNA reads TGCGCCAGCAGTCTTGGCTCGGGGTCTGGAAACACCATATATTTT.

The rearrangement joins TRBV7-8 to TRBJ2-1; D unclear. The germline CDR1 and CDR2 sequences are SGHVS and FQNEAQ. Trimming removed 5 bases from V and 2 bases from J, with 7 bases in between. The CDR3 totals 13 residues. The CDR3 DNA is TGTGCCAGCAGCGCCAGAGCCTACAATGAGCAGTTCTTC. Its translation is CASSARAYNEQFF.

This clone appeared once. The junction departs from the called germline gene at one end, perhaps through a read error. The gene calls are TRBV4-1 and TRBJ1-2, with D unresolved. The germline CDR1 and CDR2 sequences are MGHRA and YSYEKL. This CDR3 region has 11 residues. The CDR3 loop reads CASSQGVAYTF. DNA of the CDR3: TGTGCCAGCAGCCAAGGAGTTGCCTACACCTTC.